This TCR beta chain was identified in a study of blood T cell repertoires in COVID-19. V was trimmed by 1 base and J by 4 bases, leaving 10 bases between them. Germline loops: CDR1 MGHRA, CDR2 YSYEKL. This CDR3 contains 14 residues. Under the authors' procedure: It was from reference gene primer amplification that nucleated cell counts were estimated. Using immunoSEQ multiplex PCR, the repertoire was profiled, and TCRdb retains in-frame clones only, with some absent. Clone size and V and J calls were adopted from that table, with D and trimming inferred from the DNA. This sample has about 220,000 clones, with over 80% found just once. Enrolled through a virtual design, the participants were between 18 and 89 years of age and came from 24 US areas.

The sample was PBMCs or T cells enriched from blood (not recorded which). The V gene is TRBV4-1, the J gene TRBJ2-5, with D possibly TRBD1 on 5 matching bases. The receptor comes from a woman aged 25-40 years with acute COVID-19. CDR3 sequence: CASSQGQGGETQYF. In nucleotides, the CDR3 is TGCGCCAGCAGCCAAGGGCAGGGTGGAGAGACCCAGTACTTC.